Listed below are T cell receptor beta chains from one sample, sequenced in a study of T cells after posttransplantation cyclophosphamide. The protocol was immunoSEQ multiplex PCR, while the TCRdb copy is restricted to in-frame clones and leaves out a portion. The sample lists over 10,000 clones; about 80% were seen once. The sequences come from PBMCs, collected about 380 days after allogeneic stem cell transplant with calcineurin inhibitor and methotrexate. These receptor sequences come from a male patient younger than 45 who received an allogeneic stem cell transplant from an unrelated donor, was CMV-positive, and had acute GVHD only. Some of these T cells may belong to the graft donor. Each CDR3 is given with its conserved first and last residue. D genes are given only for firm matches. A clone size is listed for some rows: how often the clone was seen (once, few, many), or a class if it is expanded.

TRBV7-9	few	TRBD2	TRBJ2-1	TGTGCCAGCAGCGCGAGCGGGATCCCCGATGAGCAGTTCTTC	CASSASGIPDEQFF
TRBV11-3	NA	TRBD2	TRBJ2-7	TGTGCCAGCAGCTTGGGACTAGCGGGAGTCTACGAGCAGTACTTC	CASSLGLAGVYEQYF
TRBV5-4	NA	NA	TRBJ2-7	TGTGCCAGCAGCTTAGGAGGGAACTCCTACGAGCAGTACTTC	CASSLGGNSYEQYF
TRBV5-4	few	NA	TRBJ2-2	TGTGCCAGCAGCTTCAGGGATGGCGGGGAGCTGTTTTTT	CASSFRDGGELFF
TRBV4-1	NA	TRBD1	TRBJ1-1	TGCGCCAGCAGCCTGGGACAGGGGGACACTGAAGCTTTCTTT	CASSLGQGDTEAFF
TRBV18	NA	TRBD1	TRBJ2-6	TGTGCCAGCTCCAGCTACACGGGACAGAGTTCTGGGGCCAACGTCCTGACTTTC	CASSSYTGQSSGANVLTF
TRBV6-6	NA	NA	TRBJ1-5	TGTGCCAGCAGTTACTCGATTACAGGGTCTCAGCCCCAGCATTTT	CASSYSITGSQPQHF
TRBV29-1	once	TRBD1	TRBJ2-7	TGCAGCATAACAGGGACAGGGTACGAGCAGTACTTC	CSITGTGYEQYF
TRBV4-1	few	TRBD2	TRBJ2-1	TGCGCCAGCAGCCAAGAGCGCTCCTCCGGGAGGCTGAATGAGCAGTTCTTC	CASSQERSSGRLNEQFF
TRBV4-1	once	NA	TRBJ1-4	TGCGCCAGCAGCCAAGACATCGGGTTTACTAATGAAAAACTGTTTTTT	CASSQDIGFTNEKLFF
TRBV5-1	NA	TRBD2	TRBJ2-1	TGCGCCAGCAGCCTCGCCTCTAGCGGGGGAAATGAGCAGTTCTTC	CASSLASSGGNEQFF
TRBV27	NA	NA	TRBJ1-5	TGTGCCAGCAGTTTGGGGGGGTGGAATCAGCCCCAGCATTTT	CASSLGGWNQPQHF
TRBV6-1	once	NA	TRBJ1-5	TGTGCCAGCAGTGAATATCGGACAGGCAATCAGCCCCAGCATTTT	CASSEYRTGNQPQHF
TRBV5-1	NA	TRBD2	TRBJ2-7	TGCGCCAGCTCGCTACTAGCGGGAGTGGGCGAGCAGTACTTC	CASSLLAGVGEQYF
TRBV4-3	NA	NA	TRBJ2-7	TGCGCCAGCAGCCAAGATTCGCAGAGGGAGCAGTACTTC	CASSQDSQREQYF
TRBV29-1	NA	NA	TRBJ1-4	TGCAGCGTTGTCGTGGGGGGAAAAAATGAAAAACTGTTTTTT	CSVVVGGKNEKLFF
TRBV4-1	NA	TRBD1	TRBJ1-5	TGCGCCAGCAGTCCGACAGGGGGTCGCCAGCCCCAGCATTTT	CASSPTGGRQPQHF
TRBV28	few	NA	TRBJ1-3	TGTGCCAGCAGTCCCCCGCGGGAGTCCGGAAACACCATATATTTT	CASSPPRESGNTIYF
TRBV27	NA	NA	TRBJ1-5	TGTGCCAGCAGTTTATCCCCATTCAAGCTCCTTGAGCATTTT	CASSLSPFKLLEHF
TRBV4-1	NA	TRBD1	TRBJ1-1	TGCGCCAGCAGCCACGTATTTGAAGGGGGCGCCGGGGTAGGGGGAGCTTTCTTT	CASSHVFEGGAGVGGAFF
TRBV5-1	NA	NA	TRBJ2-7	TGCGCCAGCAGCTTGGAGGGCAGGGGATTGGGGGAGCAGTACTTC	CASSLEGRGLGEQYF
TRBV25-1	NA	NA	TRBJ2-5	TGTGCCAGCAGTGAGGGGGCGGGTCGGGAGACCCAGTACTTC	CASSEGAGRETQYF
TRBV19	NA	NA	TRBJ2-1	TGTGCCAGTACCTCTCGCCTAAATGAGCAGTTCTTC	CASTSRLNEQFF
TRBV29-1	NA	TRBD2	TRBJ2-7	TGCAGCGTTGAGATGGCGGGAGTTCCCTACGAGCAGTACTTC	CSVEMAGVPYEQYF
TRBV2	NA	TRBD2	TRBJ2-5	TGTGCCAGCCGGCGGGGACTAGCGACCTTGCAAGAGACCCAGTACTTC	CASRRGLATLQETQYF
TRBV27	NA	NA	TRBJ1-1	TGTGCCAGCAAATTGACAGGATACACTGAAGCTTTCTTT	CASKLTGYTEAFF
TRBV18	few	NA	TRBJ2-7	TGTGCCAGCTCACCATTCCAGGGGCGCTCCTACGAGCAGTACTTC	CASSPFQGRSYEQYF
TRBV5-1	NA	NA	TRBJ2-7	TGCGCCAGCAGCTCGACCGGGTTGAGCTCCTACGAGCAGTACTTC	CASSSTGLSSYEQYF
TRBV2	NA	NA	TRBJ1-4	TGTGCCAGCAGCACTCAGGCAACTAATGAAAAACTGTTTTTT	CASSTQATNEKLFF
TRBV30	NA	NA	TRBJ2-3	TGTGCCTGGAGCGTCCAGTCAGAAGATACGCAGTATTTT	CAWSVQSEDTQYF
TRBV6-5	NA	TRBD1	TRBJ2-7	TGTGCCAGCAGTTTCGGACAGGGGGCCGACGAGCAGTACTTC	CASSFGQGADEQYF
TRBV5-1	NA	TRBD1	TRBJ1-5	TGCGCCAGCAGCTCTACAGGGGTTGGTCAGCCCCAGCATTTT	CASSSTGVGQPQHF
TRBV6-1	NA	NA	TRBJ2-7	TGTGCCAGCAGTGATAGCCCCGGATTCCGGCAGTACTTC	CASSDSPGFRQYF
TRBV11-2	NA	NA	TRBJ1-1	TGTGCCAGCAGCTTAGTAGAGAGCACTGAAGCTTTCTTT	CASSLVESTEAFF
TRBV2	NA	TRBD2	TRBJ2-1	TGTGCCAGCAACCCCACTAGCGGGAGATACAATGAGCAGTTCTTC	CASNPTSGRYNEQFF
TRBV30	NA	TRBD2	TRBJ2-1	TGTGCCATTTCCGGGAGCGGGAGGGGTTACAATGAGCAGTTCTTC	CAISGSGRGYNEQFF
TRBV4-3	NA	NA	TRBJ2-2	TGCGCCAGCAGCCAAGATCCTCTGTCCGGGGAGCTGTTTTTT	CASSQDPLSGELFF
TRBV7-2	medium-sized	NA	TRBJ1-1	TGTGCCAGCCGGGGAGGCCACACTGAAGCTTTCTTT	CASRGGHTEAFF
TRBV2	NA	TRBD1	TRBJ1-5	TGTGCCAGCAGTGAGGACGGGACAGTCGGCAATCAGCCCCAGCATTTT	CASSEDGTVGNQPQHF
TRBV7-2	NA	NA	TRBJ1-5	TGTGCCAGCAGTTCAGGGGTTAATCAGCCCCAGCATTTT	CASSSGVNQPQHF
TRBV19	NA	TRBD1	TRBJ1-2	TGTGCCAGTAGTATCGGGGACAGCCATTTAACTAACTATGGCTACACCTTC	CASSIGDSHLTNYGYTF
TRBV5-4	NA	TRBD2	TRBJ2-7	TGTGCCAGCAGCCACCCTAGCGGGGGTCCTCGCGAGCAGTACTTC	CASSHPSGGPREQYF
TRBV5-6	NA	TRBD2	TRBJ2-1	TGTGCCAGCAGTTTCACTAGCGGGGTAACCTACAATGAGCAGTTCTTC	CASSFTSGVTYNEQFF
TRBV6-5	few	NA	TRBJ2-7	TGTGCCAGCAGTTACGACAACGAGCAGTACTTC	CASSYDNEQYF
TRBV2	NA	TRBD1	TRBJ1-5	TGTGCCAGCAGGCCGCGGAACGACAGGGCCAACAGCAATCAGCCCCAGCATTTT	CASRPRNDRANSNQPQHF
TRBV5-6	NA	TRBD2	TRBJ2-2	TGTGCCAGCAGCCACTTGCGGCGGGGGGCCGGGGAGCTGTTTTTT	CASSHLRRGAGELFF